A single sample is the source of the 16 T cell receptor beta chains below, sequenced in a study of glioma-infiltrating T cells after dendritic cell vaccination. Measured with immunoSEQ multiplex PCR; TCRdb has only the in-frame clones, and not every one. The table has under 130,000 clones, 90% seen once. Time point given: after dendritic cell vaccination, including at tumor progression/relapse. Sequencing used blood, obtained after dendritic cell vaccination. All receptors derive from a human donor with glioblastoma.

J is TRBJ2-1 and V is TRBV30; 8 bases agree with TRBD2. The germline gives CDR1 GTSNPN, CDR2 SVGIG (reference sequence). The junction had 6 bases not matched to a gene; V was cut back by 2 bases and J by 0 bases. CDR3 length equals 16 residues. Here the CDR3 reads CAWSSGGGSSYNEQFF. The CDR3 coding sequence is TGTGCCTGGAGTTCGGGCGGGGGGAGCTCCTACAATGAGCAGTTCTTC. Full variable domain (outside the CDR3, taken from reference TRBV30 and TRBJ2-1): SQTIHQWPATLVQPVGSPLSLECTVEGTSNPNLYWYRQAAGRGLQLLFYSVGIGQISSEVPQNLSASRPQDRQFILSSKKLLLSDSGFYLCAWSSGGGSSYNEQFFGPGTRLTVL.

This chain connects TRBV11-3 to TRBJ2-3; the match to TRBD2 covers 14 bases. The ends lost 5 bases at V and 4 bases at J; junction bases unmatched: 5. From germline, CDR1 is SGHNT and CDR2 YENEEA. This CDR3 has 16 amino acids. The CDR3 reads CASSPGTSGRADTQYF. The DNA for the CDR3 is TGTGCCAGCAGCCCAGGGACTAGCGGGAGAGCAGATACGCAGTATTTT.

The chain links TRBV5-1 to TRBJ2-7; a weak D match, TRBD1 (5 bases). V gave up 0 bases and J gave up 3 bases, with 10 bases separating them. The CDR3 runs 14 residues. Germline lookup yields CDR1 SGHRS and CDR2 YFSETQ. The CDR3 DNA is TGCGCCAGCAGCTTGGCTTCAGGGAACTACGAGCAGTACTTC. Its translation: CASSLASGNYEQYF.

The chain carries TRBV5-4 and TRBJ1-4, with 9 bases lining up with TRBD1. Germline loops: CDR1 SGHNT, CDR2 YYREEE (reference sequence). Losses at the gene ends were 5 bases for V and 3 bases for J; bases not matched to a gene: 8. CDR3 length: 16 amino acids. For the CDR3, the DNA is TGTGCCAGCAGTCAGACAGGGGGGGCATCTAATGAAAAACTGTTTTTT. Its protein product is CASSQTGGASNEKLFF.

This chain joins TRBV6-1 and TRBJ1-5, with D perhaps TRBD1 (5 bases). This CDR3 is built from 15 residues. Germline CDR1 and CDR2: MNHNS and SASEGT. The V end was cut by 8 bases, the J end by 7 bases, with 21 bases between. In nucleotides, the CDR3 is TGTGCCAGCCTCCTGAGTGGAGGGGCCGGACAGCCCCAGCATTTT. This sequence encodes CASLLSGGAGQPQHF.

The rearrangement uses TRBV30 and TRBJ2-1; perhaps TRBD1 as D (5 bases). The CDR3 runs 14 residues. The V gene's germline CDR1 is GTSNPN and CDR2 SVGIG (reference sequence). Between the trimmed V and J ends, which lost 1 base and 8 bases, there was a span of 15 bases. DNA of the CDR3: TGTGCCTGGAGTGGGCAGGGAATACGGGATGAGCAGTTCTTC. This translates into CAWSGQGIRDEQFF.

The chain joins TRBV27 to TRBJ2-7, with a weak D call TRBD1 (6 bases). The germline CDR1 and CDR2 sequences are MNHEY and SMNVEV (reference sequence). The V end lost 5 bases, the J end lost 0 bases, and 14 bases lay between the germline ends. The CDR3 runs 15 residues. CDR3 in DNA: TGTGCCAGCAGTAATGGGCCAGGGGACTCCTACGAGCAGTACTTC. Its protein is CASSNGPGDSYEQYF.

The V call is TRBV7-9, the J call TRBJ1-1, with D possibly being TRBD1 (5 bases). The length of the CDR3 is 14 residues. The V end was cut by 8 bases, the J end by 1 base, with 14 bases between. Germline V lookup: CDR1 SEHNR, CDR2 FQNEAQ (reference sequence). The DNA for the CDR3 is TGTGCCAGCGTTGAACTTAGGGGGAACACTGAAGCTTTCTTT. This sequence encodes CASVELRGNTEAFF.

The chain is built from TRBV5-6 and TRBJ1-5; TRBD1 matches 9 bases. The CDR3 has 15 residues. J gave up 4 bases and V 3 bases, and 5 bases lay outside the gene matches. The germline V gene has CDR1 SGHDT and CDR2 YYEEEE. The CDR3 sequence is CASSSGTGLNQPQHF. As DNA, the CDR3 is TGTGCCAGCAGCTCCGGGACAGGGCTAAATCAGCCCCAGCATTTT. The variable domain in full, completed from reference TRBV5-6 and TRBJ1-5, reads DAGVTQSPTHLIKTRGQQVTLRCSPKSGHDTVSWYQQALGQGPQFIFQYYEEEERQRGNFPDRFSGHQFPNYSSELNVNALLLGDSALYLCASSSGTGLNQPQHFGDGTRLSIL.

The chain carries TRBV27 and TRBJ2-6; D not certain. This CDR3 is built from 17 residues. The V end was cut by 5 bases, the J end by 4 bases, with 18 bases between. Germline V gene data show CDR1 as MNHEY and CDR2 as SMNVEV (reference sequence). CDR3 residues: CASSLKILLSGANVLTF. In DNA form, the CDR3 reads TGTGCCAGCAGTCTCAAAATACTACTATCCGGGGCCAACGTCCTGACTTTC.

The chain is built from TRBV7-9 and TRBJ2-7; the match to TRBD1 covers 7 bases. The CDR3 has 16 residues. Germline assignment: CDR1 SEHNR and CDR2 FQNEAQ (reference sequence). Trimming at V came to 3 bases and at J to 4 bases, leaving 12 bases not matched to a gene. The CDR3 DNA sequence: TGTGCCAGCAGCTTTTCAGGACAGGTTAGGCCTTACGAGCAGTACTTC. This encodes CASSFSGQVRPYEQYF.

The chain links TRBV7-8 to TRBJ2-7, with unresolved D. The CDR3 consists of 15 residues. Trimming took off 0 bases at V and 4 bases at J, with 13 bases between the two ends. Germline CDR1 and CDR2: SGHVS and FQNEAQ. CDR3 coding DNA: TGTGCCAGCAGCTTAGCGGAACCCCGGGTATACGAGCAGTACTTC. Its translation is CASSLAEPRVYEQYF.

The chain has TRBV5-1 and TRBJ2-3; 14 bases agree with TRBD2. V was clipped by 4 bases and J by 0 bases; unmatched bases: 4. The CDR3 consists of 17 residues. In germline, CDR1 is SGHRS, CDR2 YFSETQ. The chain's CDR3 is CASSPGTSGGSTDTQYF. CDR3 nucleotide sequence: TGCGCCAGCAGCCCAGGGACTAGCGGGGGAAGCACAGATACGCAGTATTTT.

This sequence joins TRBV2 and TRBJ2-3, with TRBD2 matching 9 bases. The germline V gene encodes CDR1 SNHLY and CDR2 FYNNEI. This CDR3 has 16 amino acids. With 5 bases clipped from V and 4 bases from J, the junction kept 10 bases outside the gene matches. This chain's CDR3 is CASSTRTSVGADTQYF. CDR3 nucleotide sequence: TGTGCCAGCAGTACCCGGACTAGCGTCGGCGCAGATACGCAGTATTTT.

The chain carries TRBV27 and TRBJ1-5, with no clear D. The CDR3 loop spans 18 amino acids. V was clipped by 1 base and J by 4 bases, with 20 bases between them. Germline loops: CDR1 MNHEY, CDR2 SMNVEV (reference sequence). CDR3 residues: CASSLFPPTQNLNQPQHF. The CDR3 nucleotides read TGTGCCAGCAGTTTATTCCCCCCCACACAGAACCTTAATCAGCCCCAGCATTTT.

This rearrangement joins TRBV5-4 to TRBJ2-7; maybe TRBD1 (6 bases). The CDR3 covers 15 residues. CDR1 is SGHNT, CDR2 YYREEE, per germline (reference sequence). The V gene lost 5 bases and the J gene lost 3 bases, with 18 bases spanning the gap. The CDR3 bases are TGTGCCAGCAGTCTAGGGGGTTCGGGGTTCTACGAGCAGTACTTC. Translating gives CASSLGGSGFYEQYF.